This TCR beta chain was captured in a study of blood T cell repertoires in COVID-19. Study-wide context: COVID-19 samples collected from the United States, Italy and Spain covered acute and convalescent phases. T cells, B-cell-depleted T cells, or PBMCs supplied cDNA or gDNA.

Original processing methods: Nucleated cell counts were estimated from reference gene primer amplification. Sequencing used immunoSEQ multiplex PCR; TCRdb keeps in-frame clones, though not all of them. That table gives V, J and clone size, and the DNA gave D and trimming. The sample contains 62,000 or so clones, over 70% of which appear only once. Germline assignment: CDR1 LNHDA and CDR2 SQIVND (reference sequence). Deletions cut 5 bases from V and 0 bases from J, with 10 bases between. The CDR3 spans 14 residues. The sequenced sample consisted of peripheral blood. The chain joins TRBV19 to TRBJ1-1, with D perhaps TRBD1 (5 bases). The sequence came from a human donor in a cohort sampled during active COVID-19. CDR3 nucleotide sequence: TGTGCCAGTAGTTTCCGGGGGTTGAACACTGAAGCTTTCTTT. This codes for CASSFRGLNTEAFF.